This T cell receptor beta chain is drawn from a study of blood T cell repertoires in COVID-19. Study context: Samples came from the United States, Italy and Spain, spanning acute and convalescent COVID-19. The cDNA or gDNA used as material had been derived from T cells, B-cell-depleted T cells, or PBMCs.

In the original workflow: Amplification from reference gene primers served as the basis for estimated nucleated cell counts. Here immunoSEQ multiplex PCR was the method, and the copy in TCRdb shows in-frame clones only, minus some. V and J calls plus clone size are reproduced from that table; the DNA served to infer D and trimming. The data hold about 300,000 clones, with 88% observed a single time. Sequenced sample: peripheral blood. This clonotype was obtained from a woman in her 30s who had recovered from COVID-19.

The CDR3 bases are TGTGCCAGCAGCTTGGACCGAGGCACAGATACGCAGTATTTT. Its protein product is CASSLDRGTDTQYF. This sequence joins TRBV5-4 and TRBJ2-3; no clear D gene. Germline V CDR1 and CDR2: SGHNT, YYREEE (reference sequence). The CDR3 totals 14 residues. V lost 0 bases, J lost 1 base, and 6 bases lay in between.